This T cell receptor beta chain was obtained from a study of cytomegalovirus exposure and HLA in healthy donors. Regarding the study as a whole: There were 150 or so TCR beta chains listed as cytomegalovirus-associated. Within an earlier analysis, most TCR beta V segments proved productive either about 87% or about 30% of the time. Researchers had no immune exposure information except CMV serostatus available.

The PCR had 60 Vbeta and 13 Jbeta primers. Sequenced by immunoSEQ multiplex PCR; TCRdb stores in-frame clones only, minus some. There are some 210,000 clones in the sample; about 78% occur only once, and less than 4.5% lies in the top ten. The CDR3 runs to 14 residues. The germline CDR1 and CDR2 sequences are MNHEY and SMNVEV (reference sequence). J lost 4 bases, V lost 0 bases, and 1 base had no gene match. A word on this clone: Its antigen is unknown.

The sequencing sample was made of PBMCs. This TCR came from a male donor in good health and CMV-seronegative. The chain carries TRBV27 and TRBJ2-7, with 9 bases that match TRBD1. The CDR3 bases are TGTGCCAGCAGTTTATCGGGGACAGGGTACGAGCAGTACTTC. Its protein is CASSLSGTGYEQYF.